The 10 T cell receptor beta chains below were found in one sample sequenced in a study of identical twins. TCRdb processed the 5' RACE reads anew with MiXCR; each CDR3 protein has one entry. The sample consists of about 530,000 distinct CDR3 sequences, 20% to 25% of them appearing once. Another study also made use of these data, one on yellow fever vaccine responses in identical twins.

The sequenced sample consisted of CD4+ T cells sorted from blood. These receptors originate from a woman aged 18-29 years in good health.

This clonotype came up a few times. CDR3 sequence: CSVDGGGGGTDTQYF. CDR3 coding DNA: TGCAGCGTTGACGGGGGCGGGGGAGGCACAGATACGCAGTATTTT. The V gene is TRBV29-1, the J gene TRBJ2-3, with D tentatively TRBD2 (7 bases). Trimming took off 3 bases at V and 1 base at J, with 14 bases between the two ends. The germline V gene encodes CDR1 SQVTM and CDR2 ANQGSEA. The CDR3 spans 15 residues.

Remarks on this clonotype: Its ends do not fully match the called genes, so a read error is possible. V gene TRBV28 combines with J gene TRBJ2-3; tentative D call: TRBD1 (5 bases). Germline-derived CDR1 and CDR2 are MDHEN and SYDVKM. The CDR3 sequence is 15 residues long. CDR3 coding DNA: TGTGCCAGCAATTTAAGGGTAGGGGCCACAGATACGCAGTATTTT. Protein: CASNLRVGATDTQYF.

The rearrangement uses TRBV7-9 and TRBJ1-6; D is possibly TRBD1 (5 bases). V was clipped by 6 bases and J by 10 bases, with 13 bases between them. In germline, CDR1 is SEHNR, CDR2 FQNEAQ (reference sequence). The CDR3 consists of 13 residues. The CDR3: CASSHDRESPLHF. The CDR3 DNA sequence: TGTGCCAGCAGTCATGACAGAGAATCACCCCTCCACTTT.

This clonotype was detected a few times. This chain uses TRBV10-3 with TRBJ2-1; TRBD2 matches at 15 bases. Germline CDR1 reads ENHRY; CDR2 reads SYGVKD. The CDR3 contains 16 residues. Losses at the gene ends were 4 bases for V and 9 bases for J; bases not matched to a gene: 7. For the CDR3, the DNA is TGTGCCATCAGTGGGACTAGCGGGGGGGTAATAGTTGAGCAGTTCTTC. This encodes CAISGTSGGVIVEQFF.

This clonotype was counted only a few times. The J gene is TRBJ2-1, the V gene TRBV5-1, with D possibly being TRBD1 or TRBD2 (5 bases each). V was cut by 3 bases and J by 4 bases, with 17 bases left in between. This CDR3 has 16 residues. The germline CDR1 and CDR2 sequences are SGHRS and YFSETQ. The CDR3 DNA reads as TGCGCCAGCAGCTCAGATTTCGGGACCACTTACAATGAGCAGTTCTTC. This codes for CASSSDFGTTYNEQFF.

This chain joins TRBV27 and TRBJ2-1; 10 positions match TRBD2. V lost 3 bases and J lost 0; bases outside the gene matches: 8. CDR3 length equals 18 residues. The germline V gene encodes CDR1 MNHEY and CDR2 SMNVEV (reference sequence). The CDR3: CASSFRASGSISYNEQFF. CDR3 nucleotide sequence: TGTGCCAGCAGTTTTCGGGCTAGCGGGAGTATCTCCTACAATGAGCAGTTCTTC.

V usage is TRBV10-3 and J usage is TRBJ2-2; D uncertain. In germline, CDR1 is ENHRY, CDR2 SYGVKD. The CDR3 runs 14 residues. The V and J ends lost 6 bases and 3 bases respectively, with 11 bases between them. In nucleotides, the CDR3 is TGTGCCATCAGAGGGAATCAGGACACCGGGGAGCTGTTTTTT. This sequence encodes CAIRGNQDTGELFF.

The gene calls are TRBV29-1 and TRBJ2-7, with D perhaps TRBD2 (6 bases). This CDR3 has 13 amino acids. Germline V gives CDR1 SQVTM, CDR2 ANQGSEA. The ends were cut back, 6 bases at V and 3 bases at J, with 15 bases in the middle. The DNA of the CDR3 is TGCAGCGTCCAGACTAGGGCCTTCTACGAGCAGTACTTC. Translation: CSVQTRAFYEQYF.

The chain uses TRBV7-3 and TRBJ1-6, with TRBD1 as a possible D gene (5 bases). Germline V gene data show CDR1 as SGHTA and CDR2 as FQGTGA. The CDR3 length is 15 residues. V gave up 4 bases and J gave up 9 bases, with 16 bases separating them. CDR3 amino acids: CASSSQGRGSSPLHF. As DNA, the CDR3 is TGTGCCAGCAGCTCCCAGGGTCGGGGGTCTTCACCCCTCCACTTT.

The chain uses TRBV12-3 or TRBV12-4 and TRBJ2-1; a possible D gene is TRBD2 (5 bases). V dropped 5 bases and J dropped 5 bases, with 19 bases sitting between them. This CDR3 is 16 amino acids long. CDR3 amino acids: CASSRAADLLNNEQFF. For the CDR3, the DNA is TGTGCCAGCAGTAGAGCGGCGGACCTACTAAACAATGAGCAGTTCTTC.